Given below is one T cell receptor beta chain in context. The CDR3 loop spans 17 amino acids. Trimming took 5 bases from V and 2 from J; bases not matched to a gene: 10. The germline V gene encodes CDR1 MNHNS and CDR2 SASEGT. One entry per CDR3 protein results from TCRdb running MiXCR on the RT-PCR reads. In the table there are roughly 880,000 distinct CDR3 sequences, roughly 17% of which are singletons. This entry is derived from a study of patients and donors after allogeneic stem cell transplantation. The chain combines TRBV6-1 with TRBJ2-1; 9 bases fit TRBD2. Sequenced sample: blood, either unsorted or a sorted T cell fraction (not recorded which). The clonotype comes from a human donor who was either an allogeneic HSCT recipient or a stem cell or donor lymphocyte infusion donor (not recorded which). It is not recorded whose cells these are; they may come from a transplant donor. CDR3 coding DNA: TGTGCCAGCAGTCCCCAAGGTAGCGGGAGCCCCTACAATGAGCAGTTCTTC. This sequence encodes CASSPQGSGSPYNEQFF.